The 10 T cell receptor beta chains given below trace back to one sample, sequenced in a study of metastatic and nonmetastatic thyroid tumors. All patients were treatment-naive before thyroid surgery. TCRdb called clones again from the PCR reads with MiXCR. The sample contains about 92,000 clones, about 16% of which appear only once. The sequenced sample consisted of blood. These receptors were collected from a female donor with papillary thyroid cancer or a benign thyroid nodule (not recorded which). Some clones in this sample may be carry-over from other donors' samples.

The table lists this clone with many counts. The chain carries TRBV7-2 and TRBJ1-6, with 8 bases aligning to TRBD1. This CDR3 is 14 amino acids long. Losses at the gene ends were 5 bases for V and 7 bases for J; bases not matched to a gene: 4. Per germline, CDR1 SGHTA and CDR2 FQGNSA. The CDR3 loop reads CASSRGQENSPLHF. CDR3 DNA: TGTGCCAGCAGCAGGGGACAGGAGAATTCACCCCTCCACTTT.

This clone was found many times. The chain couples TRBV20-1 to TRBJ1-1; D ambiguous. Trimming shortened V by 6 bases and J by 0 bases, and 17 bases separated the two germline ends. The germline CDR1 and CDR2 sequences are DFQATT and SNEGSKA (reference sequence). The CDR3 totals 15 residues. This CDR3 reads CSALRPTAVNTEAFF. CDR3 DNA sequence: TGCAGTGCCCTCCGTCCCACGGCCGTGAACACTGAAGCTTTCTTT.

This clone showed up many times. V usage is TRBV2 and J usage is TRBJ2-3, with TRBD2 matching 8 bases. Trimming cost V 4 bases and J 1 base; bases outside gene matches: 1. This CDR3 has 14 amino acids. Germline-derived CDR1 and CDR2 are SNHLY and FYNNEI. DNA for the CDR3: TGTGCCAGCAGTGTCGGGGGGGGCACAGATACGCAGTATTTT. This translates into CASSVGGGTDTQYF.

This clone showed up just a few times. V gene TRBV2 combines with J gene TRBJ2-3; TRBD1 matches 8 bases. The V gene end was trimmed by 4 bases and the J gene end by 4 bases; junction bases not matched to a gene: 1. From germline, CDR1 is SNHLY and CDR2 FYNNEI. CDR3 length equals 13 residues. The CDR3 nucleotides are TGTGCCAGCAGTGGGGGACAGGCAGATACGCAGTATTTT. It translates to CASSGGQADTQYF.

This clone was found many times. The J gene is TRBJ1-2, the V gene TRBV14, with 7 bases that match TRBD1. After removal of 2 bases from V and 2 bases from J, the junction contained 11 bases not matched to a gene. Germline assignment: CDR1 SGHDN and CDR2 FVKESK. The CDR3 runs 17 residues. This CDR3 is CASSQKGIGGGNYGYTF. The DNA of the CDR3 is TGTGCCAGCAGCCAAAAGGGCATAGGGGGCGGCAACTATGGCTACACCTTC.

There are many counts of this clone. The CDR3 nucleotides read TGCGCCAGCAGCTTTACTAGCGGGTTTCAAGAGACCCAGTACTTC. It specifies CASSFTSGFQETQYF. V and J are TRBV5-1 and TRBJ2-5; 9 nucleotides align to TRBD2. Trimming removed 2 bases from V and 2 bases from J; junction bases left unmatched: 4. Germline CDR1 and CDR2: SGHRS and YFSETQ. The CDR3 sequence is 15 residues long. The entire variable domain, with the rest obtained from reference TRBV5-1 and TRBJ2-5, is as follows: KAGVTQTPRYLIKTRGQQVTLSCSPISGHRSVSWYQQTPGQGLQFLFEYFSETQRNKGNFPGRFSGRQFSNSRSEMNVSTLELGDSALYLCASSFTSGFQETQYFGPGTRLLVL.

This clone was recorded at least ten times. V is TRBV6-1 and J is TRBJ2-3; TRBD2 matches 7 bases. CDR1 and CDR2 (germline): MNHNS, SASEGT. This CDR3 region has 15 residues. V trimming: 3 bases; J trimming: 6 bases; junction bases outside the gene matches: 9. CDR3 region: CASSERSSGGDTQYF. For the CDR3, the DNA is TGTGCCAGCAGTGAGCGGTCTAGCGGCGGGGATACGCAGTATTTT.

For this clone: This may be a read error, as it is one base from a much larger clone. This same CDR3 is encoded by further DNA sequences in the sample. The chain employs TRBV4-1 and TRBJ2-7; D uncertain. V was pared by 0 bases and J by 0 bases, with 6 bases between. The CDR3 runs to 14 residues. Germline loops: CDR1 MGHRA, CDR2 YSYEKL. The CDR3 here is CASSQDSSSYEQYF. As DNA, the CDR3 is TGCGCCAGCAGCCAAGACTCTAGCTCCTACGAGCAGTACTTC.

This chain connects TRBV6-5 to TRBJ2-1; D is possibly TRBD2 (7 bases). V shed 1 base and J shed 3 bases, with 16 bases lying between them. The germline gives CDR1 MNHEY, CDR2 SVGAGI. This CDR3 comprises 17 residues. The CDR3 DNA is TGTGCCAGCAGTTACTATAGCCCGGGGGGCGTCTACAATGAGCAGTTCTTC. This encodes CASSYYSPGGVYNEQFF.

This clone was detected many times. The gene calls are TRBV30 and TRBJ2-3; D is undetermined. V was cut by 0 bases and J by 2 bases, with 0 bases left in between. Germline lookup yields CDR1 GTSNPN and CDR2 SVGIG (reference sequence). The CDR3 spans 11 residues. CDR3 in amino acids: CAWSVTDTQYF. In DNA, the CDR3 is TGTGCCTGGAGTGTCACAGATACGCAGTATTTT.